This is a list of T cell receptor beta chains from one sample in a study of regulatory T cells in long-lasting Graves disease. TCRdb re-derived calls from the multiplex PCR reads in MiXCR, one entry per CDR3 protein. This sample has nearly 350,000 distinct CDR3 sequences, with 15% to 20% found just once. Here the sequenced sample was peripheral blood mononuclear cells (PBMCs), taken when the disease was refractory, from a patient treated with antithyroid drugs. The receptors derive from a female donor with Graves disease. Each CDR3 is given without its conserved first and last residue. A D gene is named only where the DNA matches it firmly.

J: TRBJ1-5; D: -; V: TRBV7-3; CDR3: ASSLRRDGSNQPQH
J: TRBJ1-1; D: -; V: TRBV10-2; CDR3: AIKTEPNTEAF
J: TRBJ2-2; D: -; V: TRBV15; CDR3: ATSVRGYGTGELF
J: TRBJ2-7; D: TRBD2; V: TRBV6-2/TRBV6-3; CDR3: ASSYDPRDYIYEQY
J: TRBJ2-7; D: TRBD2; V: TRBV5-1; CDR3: ASSKGLAGGVYEQY
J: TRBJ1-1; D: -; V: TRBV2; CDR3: ASKGESTEAF
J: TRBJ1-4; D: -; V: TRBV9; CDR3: ASSTDGDSSPLF
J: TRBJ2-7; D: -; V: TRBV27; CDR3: ASTAAGRGEQY
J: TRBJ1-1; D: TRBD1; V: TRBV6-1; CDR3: ASSRLRGLTF
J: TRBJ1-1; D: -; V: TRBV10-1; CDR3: ASSEHRNTEAF
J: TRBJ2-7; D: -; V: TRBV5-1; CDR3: ASNFDGSSYEQY
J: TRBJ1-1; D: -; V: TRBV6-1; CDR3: ASSVWSGNPEAF
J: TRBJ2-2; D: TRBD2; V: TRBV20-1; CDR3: SARRLGLAGVSGELF